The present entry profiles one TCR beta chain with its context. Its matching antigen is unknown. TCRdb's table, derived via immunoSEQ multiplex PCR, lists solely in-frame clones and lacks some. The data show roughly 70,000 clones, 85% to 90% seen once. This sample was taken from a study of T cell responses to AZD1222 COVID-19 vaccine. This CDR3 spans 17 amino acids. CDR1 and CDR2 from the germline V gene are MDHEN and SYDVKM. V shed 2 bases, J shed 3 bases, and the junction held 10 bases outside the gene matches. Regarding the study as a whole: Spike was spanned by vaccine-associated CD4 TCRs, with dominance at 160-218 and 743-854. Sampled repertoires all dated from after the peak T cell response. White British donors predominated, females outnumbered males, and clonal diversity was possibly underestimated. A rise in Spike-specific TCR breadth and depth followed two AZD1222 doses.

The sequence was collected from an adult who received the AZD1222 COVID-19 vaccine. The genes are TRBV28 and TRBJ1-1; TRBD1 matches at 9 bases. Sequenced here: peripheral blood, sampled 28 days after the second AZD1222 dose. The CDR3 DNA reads TGTGCCAGCAGTTTAGTCCAGGGGACAGGGATTTACACTGAAGCTTTCTTT. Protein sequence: CASSLVQGTGIYTEAFF.